The 12 T cell receptor beta chains presented below share a single source sample, sequenced in a study of CXCR4 blockade with PD-1 therapy in pancreatic cancer. TCRdb's table, derived via immunoSEQ multiplex PCR, lists solely in-frame clones and lacks some. The data show about 710 clones, with around 45% seen just once and 4.5% to 7% held by the top ten. Sequencing was performed on tumor tissue. The receptor set was obtained from a human donor with pancreatic ductal adenocarcinoma.

The chain couples TRBV6-8 to TRBJ2-3; D gene uncertain. Germline V gene lookup returns CDR1 MNHGY and CDR2 SAAAGT. The CDR3 runs to 14 residues. The germline V and J ends were trimmed by 2 bases and 2 bases, with 8 bases remaining between them. This CDR3 reads CASSYGSPTDTQYF. The CDR3 nucleotides are TGTGCCAGCAGTTACGGGTCCCCCACAGATACGCAGTATTTT.

DNA for the CDR3: TGCAGCGTTGCATTTCAGGGATCGTATGGCTACACCTTC. Translating gives CSVAFQGSYGYTF. The rearrangement links TRBV29-1 to TRBJ1-2, with D possibly being TRBD1 (5 bases). Between the trimmed V and J ends, which lost 4 bases and 5 bases, there was a span of 14 bases. Germline V lookup: CDR1 SQVTM, CDR2 ANQGSEA. The CDR3 loop spans 13 amino acids. The full variable domain, with the rest looked up from reference TRBV29-1 and TRBJ1-2, is SAVISQKPSRDICQRGTSLTIQCQVDSQVTMMFWYRQQPGQSLTLIATANQGSEATYESGFVIDKFPISRPNLTFSTLTVSNMSPEDSSIYLCSVAFQGSYGYTFGSGTRLTVV.

This clone was counted between two and nine times. The rearrangement links TRBV1 to TRBJ2-7; TRBD1, the table's D call, was not compared with the DNA. TRBV1 is labeled a pseudogene. The length of the CDR3 is 15 residues. The CDR3 spells CASSLRDTETYEQYF. CDR3 coding DNA: TGCGCCAGCAGCCTCCGGGACACAGAAACCTACGAGCAGTACTTC.

The chain joins TRBV19 to TRBJ1-4; the D is unclear. V was pared by 6 bases and J by 7 bases, with 12 bases between. The germline V gene encodes CDR1 LNHDA and CDR2 SQIVND (reference sequence). The CDR3 runs 13 residues. The CDR3 DNA reads as TGTGCCAGTAGGAACCTCGAGCTTGAAAAACTGTTTTTT. Its protein product is CASRNLELEKLFF.

This rearrangement joins TRBV29-1 to TRBJ2-5, with 7 bases aligning to TRBD1. The CDR3 contains 13 residues. The germline V gene encodes CDR1 SQVTM and CDR2 ANQGSEA. With V trimmed by 6 bases and J by 2 bases, 6 bases remained unmatched. This CDR3 reads CSVQKGQQETQYF. Here the CDR3 DNA reads TGCAGCGTCCAAAAGGGACAGCAAGAGACCCAGTACTTC. The full variable domain, its missing parts supplied by reference TRBV29-1 and TRBJ2-5, is SAVISQKPSRDICQRGTSLTIQCQVDSQVTMMFWYRQQPGQSLTLIATANQGSEATYESGFVIDKFPISRPNLTFSTLTVSNMSPEDSSIYLCSVQKGQQETQYFGPGTRLLVL.

This chain joins TRBV28 and TRBJ1-3; D is possibly TRBD1 (6 bases). With 5 bases removed from V and 0 bases from J, the gap between germline ends came to 14 bases. The CDR3 is 16 residues long. Looked up from germline, CDR1 is MDHEN and CDR2 is SYDVKM. Here the CDR3 reads CASSPHRAGSGNTIYF. Here the CDR3 DNA reads TGTGCCAGCAGTCCCCACAGGGCAGGCTCTGGAAACACCATATATTTT.

The CDR3 DNA reads as TGTGCCGTCAGCAGGGGGGCATATGGCTACACCTTC. Residues: CAVSRGAYGYTF. The chain links TRBV12-5 to TRBJ1-2; 7 nucleotides align to TRBD1. The germline V gene has CDR1 LGHNT and CDR2 FRNRAP. The CDR3 has 12 residues.

The chain employs TRBV18 and TRBJ2-1; TRBD2 might be the D (5 bases). V shed 1 base and J shed 4 bases, with 11 bases lying between them. CDR3 size: 15 residues. Germline values: CDR1 KGHSH, CDR2 LQKENI. CDR3 coding DNA: TGTGCCAGCTCACCACAGGATGGCGGGTACAATGAGCAGTTCTTC. Translation: CASSPQDGGYNEQFF.

V gene TRBV6-8 combines with J gene TRBJ1-3; 10 positions match TRBD1. The CDR3 loop spans 15 amino acids. V trimming: 0 bases; J trimming: 8 bases; junction bases outside the gene matches: 4. CDR1 and CDR2 from the germline V gene are MNHGY and SAAAGT. The CDR3 DNA reads as TGTGCCAGCAGTTACTCCGACAGGGGGCATCACACCATATATTTT. Protein: CASSYSDRGHHTIYF.

The rearrangement uses TRBV11-3 and TRBJ2-7; maybe TRBD1 (5 bases). Germline CDR1 and CDR2: SGHNT and YENEEA. CDR3 size: 14 residues. Trimming pared 1 base from V and 3 bases from J, leaving 10 bases between. This chain's CDR3 is CASSLGPGFYEQYF. The CDR3, as DNA: TGTGCCAGCAGCTTAGGTCCAGGGTTCTACGAGCAGTACTTC.

The rearrangement joins TRBV30 to TRBJ1-1; D is possibly TRBD1 (6 bases). Trimming took 2 bases from V and 6 from J, leaving 22 bases between them. CDR3 length: 16 amino acids. Germline CDR1 is GTSNPN and CDR2 is SVGIG (reference sequence). CDR3 sequence: CAWSSGQLRIISEAFF. The CDR3, as DNA: TGTGCCTGGAGTTCCGGACAGCTTCGAATAATCTCTGAAGCTTTCTTT.

This chain joins TRBV18 and TRBJ1-5; no definite D call. From germline, CDR1 is KGHSH and CDR2 LQKENI. This CDR3 comprises 18 residues. V was pared by 3 bases and J by 0 bases, with 18 bases between. CDR3 sequence reads: CASSPRAGATNSNQPQHF. The CDR3 coding sequence is TGTGCCAGCTCACCCCGAGCAGGAGCCACGAATAGCAATCAGCCCCAGCATTTT.